This entry concerns a single TCR beta chain. This entry is derived from a study of shared clonotypes between healthy human individuals. This CDR3 contains 15 residues. CDR1 is MNHNY and CDR2 is SVGAGI in the germline V gene (reference sequence). Germline trimming cut 6 bases from V and 8 bases from J; bases unmatched to any gene: 9. Healthy HIV-negative adults with no recent acute infections or vaccinations were recruited as donors. Splitting the CD4+ cells yielded a CD45RA+ naive subset and a CD45RA-negative memory subset. The method was immunoSEQ multiplex PCR; TCRdb's version includes in-frame clones alone and lacks a portion of them. The table includes about 2.4 million clones, around nine tenths detected once.

This clonotype was sampled from a man aged 18 to 30 in good health. The sequenced sample consisted of naive CD4+ T cells sorted from blood. Stated subset: CD45RA+ positively selected. The V and J genes are TRBV6-6 and TRBJ2-1; 11 nucleotides line up with TRBD2. The CDR3 DNA is TGTGCCAGCAGGGGAACTAGCGGGAGTCTCGATGAGCAGTTCTTC. It is translated as CASRGTSGSLDEQFF.